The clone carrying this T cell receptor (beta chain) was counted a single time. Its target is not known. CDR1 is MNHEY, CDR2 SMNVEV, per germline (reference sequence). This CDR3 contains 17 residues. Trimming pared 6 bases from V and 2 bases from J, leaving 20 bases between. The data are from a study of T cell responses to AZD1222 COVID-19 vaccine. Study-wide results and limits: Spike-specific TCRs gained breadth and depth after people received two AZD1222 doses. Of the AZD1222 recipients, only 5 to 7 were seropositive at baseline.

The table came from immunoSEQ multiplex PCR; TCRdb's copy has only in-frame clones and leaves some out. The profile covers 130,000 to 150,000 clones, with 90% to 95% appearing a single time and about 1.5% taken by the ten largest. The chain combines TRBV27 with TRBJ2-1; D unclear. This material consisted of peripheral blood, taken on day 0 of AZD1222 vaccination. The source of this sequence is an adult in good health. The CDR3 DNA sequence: TGTGCCAGCAGACTCGGCCCAGCTTCCCCTCCCTACAATGAGCAGTTCTTC. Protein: CASRLGPASPPYNEQFF.